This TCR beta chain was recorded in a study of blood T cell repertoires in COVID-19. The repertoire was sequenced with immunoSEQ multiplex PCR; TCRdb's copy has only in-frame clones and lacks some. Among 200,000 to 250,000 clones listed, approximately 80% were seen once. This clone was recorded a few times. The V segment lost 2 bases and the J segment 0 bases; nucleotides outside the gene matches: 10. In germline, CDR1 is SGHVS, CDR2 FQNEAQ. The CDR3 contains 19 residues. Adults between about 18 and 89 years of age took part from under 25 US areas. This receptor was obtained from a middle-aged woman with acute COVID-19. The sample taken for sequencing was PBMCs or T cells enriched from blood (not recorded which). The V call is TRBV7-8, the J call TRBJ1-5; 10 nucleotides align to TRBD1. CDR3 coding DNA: TGTGCCAGCAGCTTACCGCGGACAGGGGGGAAAGATAGCAATCAGCCCCAGCATTTT. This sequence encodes CASSLPRTGGKDSNQPQHF. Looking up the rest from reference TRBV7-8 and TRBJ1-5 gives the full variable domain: GAGVSQSPRYKVAKRGQDVALRCDPISGHVSLFWYQQALGQGPEFLTYFQNEAQLDKSGLPSDRFFAERPEGSVSTLKIQRTQQEDSAVYLCASSLPRTGGKDSNQPQHFGDGTRLSIL.